These T cell receptor beta chains were read from a single sample in a study of blood T cells in healthy people across ages. TCRdb independently ran MiXCR on the 5' RACE reads; one entry per CDR3 protein. This table holds 590,000 or so distinct CDR3 sequences, approximately 30% found once. Sequencing was carried out using blood. Every receptor here comes from an elderly woman in good health. Both conserved end residues are part of each CDR3. D genes are given only for firm matches. The size field is filled for only some rows; it gives once, few, many or a size class.

>TRBV5-8|many|TRBJ2-7|NA
TGTGCCAGCAGCTTGGACCGAGGCGGGGGCCAGCAGTACTTC
CASSLDRGGGQQYF
>TRBV12-3/TRBV12-4|NA|TRBJ1-1|NA
TGTGCCAGCAGTTTAGAATCGGGAGGGTGGACTGAAGCTTTCTTT
CASSLESGGWTEAFF
>TRBV15|NA|TRBJ2-1|NA
TGTGCCACCAGCTGGCGGGTGGGGGGTGAGCAGTTCTTC
CATSWRVGGEQFF
>TRBV7-9|NA|TRBJ2-3|NA
TGTGCCAGCAGCCTTAATCCGGAAACGCAGTATTTT
CASSLNPETQYF
>TRBV6-1|NA|TRBJ1-5|NA
TGTGCCAGCAGTGAAGCGCAGGGTCAGCCCCAGCATTTT
CASSEAQGQPQHF
>TRBV7-9|few|TRBJ2-3|TRBD2
TGTGCCAGCACCATCTGGCGGGGGAGCACAGATACGCAGTATTTT
CASTIWRGSTDTQYF
>TRBV6-2/TRBV6-3|many|TRBJ2-5|NA
TGTGCCAGCAGTTACTATCAGGGACGAGAGCAGGGGTTGGAGACCCAGTACTTC
CASSYYQGREQGLETQYF
>TRBV5-1|NA|TRBJ2-7|NA
TGCGCCAGCAGCTCAAACCCGGGACCCAGGACCTACGAGCAGTACTTC
CASSSNPGPRTYEQYF
>TRBV9|many|TRBJ2-5|TRBD2
TGTGCCAGCAGCCCAAGGGGCCGGGGCGGGGGAAAAGAGACCCAGTACTTC
CASSPRGRGGGKETQYF
>TRBV5-1|NA|TRBJ1-2|TRBD1
TGCGCCAGCAGCTTGGGCGGGACAGGGGGTTTGGATGGCCACACCTTC
CASSLGGTGGLDGHTF
>TRBV15|many|TRBJ2-4|TRBD2
TGTGCCACCAGCAGAGATTCTATGCGGGAGAGCATTCAGTACTTC
CATSRDSMRESIQYF
>TRBV7-2|NA|TRBJ1-6|NA
TGTGCCAGCAGCCCCCGAAGGCAGATCAATTCACCCCTCCACTTT
CASSPRRQINSPLHF
>TRBV7-9|NA|TRBJ1-1|NA
TGTGCCAGCAGCTCAAGGGGCCCGCTAGCTGAAGCTTTCTTT
CASSSRGPLAEAFF
>TRBV29-1|few|TRBJ2-3|TRBD2
TGCAGCGTTGAAGGGGCTAGCGGGCGCACAGATACGCAGTATTTT
CSVEGASGRTDTQYF
>TRBV7-9|many|TRBJ2-7|TRBD1
TGTGCCAGCAGCCCATCAGGGGGCAGGGAGCAGTACTTC
CASSPSGGREQYF
>TRBV20-1|NA|TRBJ2-1|TRBD2
TGCAGTGCTAGACACCGTATGGGGACTAGCGCACATTCGGATGAGCAGTTCTTC
CSARHRMGTSAHSDEQFF
>TRBV28|many|TRBJ1-2|TRBD1
TGTGCCAGCAGTGGGACAGGGAATAACTATGGCTACACCTTC
CASSGTGNNYGYTF
>TRBV18|many|TRBJ2-7|TRBD2
TGTGCCAGCTCTCGGACTAGCGGGGGGTCTAAAGCCTACGAGCAGTACTTC
CASSRTSGGSKAYEQYF
>TRBV9|many|TRBJ2-3|TRBD2
TGTGCCAGCAGTGCTTCCGGGACTAGCGGTCCCACAGATACGCAGTATTTT
CASSASGTSGPTDTQYF
>TRBV7-2|few|TRBJ2-1|TRBD2
TGTGCCAGCAGCCACGGACTAGCGGGGGTCAATGAGCAGTTCTTC
CASSHGLAGVNEQFF
>TRBV7-2|many|TRBJ1-2|NA
TGTGCCAGCAGCCCTGCTACCGGTGGCTACACCTTC
CASSPATGGYTF
>TRBV12-3/TRBV12-4|many|TRBJ1-2|TRBD1
TGTGCCAGCAGCCCGACGGGGACAGGCCGCTACTATGGCTACACCTTC
CASSPTGTGRYYGYTF
>TRBV29-1|many|TRBJ1-6|NA
TGCAGCGTTGAAGTTCATAGGAAATCACCCCTCCACTTT
CSVEVHRKSPLHF
>TRBV6-1|many|TRBJ2-1|TRBD2
TGTGCCAGCATTTTTAGCGGGGAACGAAATGAGCAGTTCTTC
CASIFSGERNEQFF
>TRBV20-1|NA|TRBJ2-3|NA
TGCAGTGCTAGAGAATGGGGCCCCGGCACAGATACGCAGTATTTT
CSAREWGPGTDTQYF
>TRBV5-1|many|TRBJ2-6|TRBD2
TGCGCCAGCAACCGCGGGAGGAGCTCTGGGGCCAACGTCCTGACTTTC
CASNRGRSSGANVLTF
>TRBV2|many|TRBJ2-1|TRBD2
TGTGCCAGCACCATCAGCGGGGGGGATTACAATGAGCAGTTCTTC
CASTISGGDYNEQFF
>TRBV3-1|many|TRBJ1-4|NA
TGTGCCAGCAGCCCACAGGGCTTTAATGAAAAACTGTTTTTT
CASSPQGFNEKLFF
>TRBV6-2/TRBV6-3|many|TRBJ2-7|NA
TGTGCCAGCAGTCACGGGGCGTACGAGCAGTACTTC
CASSHGAYEQYF
>TRBV27|many|TRBJ1-3|NA
TGTGCCAGCAGACGGGGGAGCGAAAACACCATATATTTT
CASRRGSENTIYF
>TRBV30|few|TRBJ2-6|NA
TGTGCCTGGAGTTGGAGCTCTGGGGCCAACGTCCTGACTTTC
CAWSWSSGANVLTF
>TRBV30|NA|TRBJ2-5|TRBD1
TGTGCCTGGAGTGGGACAGGGGAGGGGGAGCAGTACTTC
CAWSGTGEGEQYF
>TRBV9|NA|TRBJ2-3|TRBD1
TGTGCCAGCAGCGAACGACAGGGTCGAGATACGCAGTATTTT
CASSERQGRDTQYF
>TRBV7-8|many|TRBJ1-2|NA
TGTGCCAGCAGCCACAGGTTGGGCGATGGCTACACCTTC
CASSHRLGDGYTF
>TRBV4-1|few|TRBJ1-3|NA
TGCGCCAGCACCACTTGGAAGGGGGCTGGAAACACCATATATTTT
CASTTWKGAGNTIYF
>TRBV28|many|TRBJ1-5|NA
TGTGCCAGCAGTTTATCCCAAGGTGGCAATCAGCCCCAGCATTTT
CASSLSQGGNQPQHF
>TRBV7-8|NA|TRBJ2-7|NA
TGTGCCAGCAGCTTGAGCCTAGCGCCAGAGACCCGGTACTTC
CASSLSLAPETRYF
>TRBV21-1|many|TRBJ2-7|NA
TGTGCCAGCAGCAATACATCAGGGTTTTCCAACGAGCAGTACTTC
CASSNTSGFSNEQYF
>TRBV3-1|NA|TRBJ2-5|NA
TGTGCCAGCAGCCAAAGGACAGAAAGGGAGACCCAGTACTTC
CASSQRTERETQYF
>TRBV29-1|many|TRBJ2-3|TRBD1
TGCAGCGCCGGACAGGGGGGCGATACGCAGTATTTT
CSAGQGGDTQYF
>TRBV28|once|TRBJ2-1|NA
TGTGCCAGCGTAGCTCCCTACAATGAGCAGTTCTTC
CASVAPYNEQFF
>TRBV6-2/TRBV6-3|many|TRBJ1-2|NA
TGTGCCAGCAGTTATGAGGACATCTACTATGGCTACACCTTC
CASSYEDIYYGYTF
>TRBV29-1|few|TRBJ2-3|TRBD2
TGCAGCGTGGAGGGCGGGAGTGGTACAGATACGCAGTATTTT
CSVEGGSGTDTQYF
>TRBV5-1|many|TRBJ1-1|NA
TGCGCCAGCAGCTTGGATATTCTATCAGAAGAAGCTTTCTTT
CASSLDILSEEAFF
>TRBV28|NA|TRBJ1-2|NA
TGTGCCAGCAGTTTCGGAGGCTATGGCTACACCTTC
CASSFGGYGYTF
>TRBV7-9|many|TRBJ2-7|TRBD2
TGTGCCAGCAGCTTAGTGACTAGCGGGAACTCCTACGAGCAGTACTTC
CASSLVTSGNSYEQYF
>TRBV5-6|NA|TRBJ2-5|NA
TGTGCCAGCAGCTCGGCCTTGGGGGAGCAGTACTTC
CASSSALGEQYF
>TRBV6-5|many|TRBJ2-3|NA
TGTGCCAGCAACCCATACCACACAGATACGCAGTATTTT
CASNPYHTDTQYF
>TRBV9|many|TRBJ1-2|NA
TGTGCCAGCAGTTCCCGGCCGGGCCAGGGTGTGAACTATGGCTACACCTTC
CASSSRPGQGVNYGYTF
>TRBV12-3/TRBV12-4|NA|TRBJ1-5|TRBD1
TGTGCCAGCAGTCTCGACAGGGGATATACTAATCAGCCCCAGCATTTT
CASSLDRGYTNQPQHF
>TRBV13|once|TRBJ1-1|NA
TGTGCCAGCAGCCCCGCAGGGACACTGGGGAACACTGAAGCTTTCTTT
CASSPAGTLGNTEAFF
>TRBV7-9|many|TRBJ1-2|TRBD1
TGTGCCAGCAGCTTCGGACAGGGGACCTATGGCTACACCTTC
CASSFGQGTYGYTF
>TRBV2|few|TRBJ1-5|NA
TGTGCCAGCATAAGGGTGTTCGGGCAGCCCCAGCATTTT
CASIRVFGQPQHF
>TRBV29-1|many|TRBJ2-7|NA
TGCAGCGTTGTCTCAGCAACCTACGAGCAGTACTTC
CSVVSATYEQYF